A single sample is the source of the 17 T cell receptor beta chains below, sequenced in a study of blood T cell repertoires in COVID-19. Data came from immunoSEQ multiplex PCR; TCRdb stores just in-frame clones and leaves some out. The table records fewer than 350,000 clones, under 90% of them present only once. Material for sequencing was peripheral blood. The receptors come from a woman aged 55-75 years with active or convalescent COVID-19.

The genes are TRBV5-4 and TRBJ2-3; 12 bases map to TRBD1. J gave up 4 bases and V 3 bases, and 3 bases lay outside the gene matches. The germline V gene encodes CDR1 SGHNT and CDR2 YYREEE (reference sequence). The CDR3 totals 15 residues. The CDR3: CASSSGQGAADTQYF. The CDR3 DNA reads as TGTGCCAGCAGCTCGGGACAGGGGGCAGCAGATACGCAGTATTTT. Supplemented by reference TRBV5-4 and TRBJ2-3, the full variable domain reads ETGVTQSPTHLIKTRGQQVTLRCSSQSGHNTVSWYQQALGQGPQFIFQYYREEENGRGNFPPRFSGLQFPNYSSELNVNALELDDSALYLCASSSGQGAADTQYFGPGTRLTVL.

This clone was detected once. The chain has TRBV28 and TRBJ1-2; D is undetermined. In germline, CDR1 is MDHEN, CDR2 SYDVKM. Trimming stripped 4 bases from V and 5 bases from J, with 14 bases between. This CDR3 comprises 14 residues. The CDR3 bases are TGTGCCAGCAGTTCGCCGGCCCCTAGGTATGGCTACACCTTC. It translates to CASSSPAPRYGYTF.

In its sample, this clone was seen once. This sequence joins TRBV5-4 and TRBJ2-3; possible D gene TRBD2, 5 bases. The germline V and J ends were trimmed by 5 bases and 6 bases, with 16 bases remaining between them. Germline CDR1 is SGHNT and CDR2 is YYREEE (reference sequence). This CDR3 comprises 14 residues. The CDR3 DNA reads TGTGCCAGCAGTTCTGACGGACTCGTGGATACGCAGTATTTT. The encoded protein is CASSSDGLVDTQYF.

The CDR3 DNA follows: TGTGCCAGCAGCTTCCGCTCCTACGAGCAGTACTTC. It yields the protein CASSFRSYEQYF. The V call is TRBV7-2, the J call TRBJ2-7; D gene uncertain. The CDR3 covers 12 residues. Trimming removed 3 bases from V and 0 bases from J, with 3 bases in between. CDR1 is SGHTA and CDR2 is FQGNSA in the germline V gene.

As for this clone: In the same sample, other DNA sequences code for this CDR3. V gene TRBV6-5 combines with J gene TRBJ2-2; a weak D match, TRBD1 (5 bases). In germline, CDR1 is MNHEY, CDR2 SVGAGI. This CDR3 has 13 residues. V shed 4 bases and J shed 5 bases, with 8 bases lying between them. The CDR3 sequence is CASSSAGTGELFF. DNA for the CDR3: TGTGCCAGCAGTTCTGCAGGGACCGGGGAGCTGTTTTTT.

The rearrangement links TRBV3-1 (or the pseudogene TRBV3-2) to TRBJ2-5; D may be TRBD2 (5 bases). Germline assignment: CDR1 LGHDT and CDR2 YNNKEL (reference sequence). The CDR3 has 16 residues. Trimming left V 4 bases short and J 4 bases short, with 19 bases between. The CDR3 loop is CASSPAVLVATETQYF. CDR3 bases: TGTGCCAGCAGCCCAGCAGTTCTGGTAGCGACAGAGACCCAGTACTTC.

This clone has just one count. This chain links TRBV29-1 with TRBJ1-1; D gene unclear. V was pared by 6 bases and J by 3 bases, with 8 bases between. In germline, CDR1 is SQVTM, CDR2 ANQGSEA. The CDR3 length is 11 residues. The CDR3 DNA reads TGCAGCGTAGTAAGAGACACTGAAGCTTTCTTT. Amino acid sequence: CSVVRDTEAFF.

The chain joins TRBV2 to TRBJ2-5; 8 bases match TRBD1. The CDR3 runs to 14 residues. CDR1 and CDR2 from the germline V gene are SNHLY and FYNNEI. V trimming: 7 bases; J trimming: 5 bases; junction bases outside the gene matches: 9. CDR3 bases: TGTGCCAGCAAGACGGACAGGGTAGGCGAGACCCAGTACTTC. As protein: CASKTDRVGETQYF.

The gene calls are TRBV29-1 and TRBJ2-2, with D possibly matching TRBD2 (5 bases). Trimming stripped 4 bases from V and 7 bases from J, with 19 bases between. Per the germline V gene, CDR1 is SQVTM and CDR2 is ANQGSEA. The CDR3 consists of 15 residues. CDR3 protein: CSVVGGSPSGGELFF. The CDR3, as DNA: TGCAGCGTTGTTGGCGGGTCCCCCAGCGGCGGGGAGCTGTTTTTT.

V usage is TRBV2 and J usage is TRBJ2-2; 8 bases are shared with TRBD1. The V gene's germline CDR1 is SNHLY and CDR2 FYNNEI. V lost 11 bases, J lost 7 bases, and 9 bases stayed unmatched. The CDR3 has 13 amino acids. In DNA form, the CDR3 reads TGTGCCCCCCGGACAGGGCTGGGCGGGGAGCTGTTTTTT. Translated, it gives CAPRTGLGGELFF. Together with reference TRBV2 and TRBJ2-2, the CDR3 gives the full variable domain: EPEVTQTPSHQVTQMGQEVILRCVPISNHLYFYWYRQILGQKVEFLVSFYNNEISEKSEIFDDQFSVERPDGSNFTLKIRSTKLEDSAMYFCAPRTGLGGELFFGEGSRLTVL.

Points on this clone: The junction departs from the called germline gene at one end, perhaps through a read error. CDR3 residues: CASSLDGEDRVHF. In DNA, the CDR3 is TGTGCCAGCAGCCTAGACGGAGAGGACAGGGTTCATTTT. The gene calls are TRBV9 and TRBJ1-4; the match to TRBD1 covers 8 bases. Per the germline V gene, CDR1 is SGDLS and CDR2 is YYNGEE. This CDR3 contains 13 residues.

V usage is TRBV2 and J usage is TRBJ1-2; 10 positions match TRBD1. The junction had 4 bases not matched to a gene; V was cut back by 1 base and J by 5 bases. The CDR3 runs 15 residues. Per germline, CDR1 SNHLY and CDR2 FYNNEI. The DNA for the CDR3 is TGTGCCAGCAGTGAAGATTGGACAGGGGGGTATGGCTACACCTTC. Its protein product is CASSEDWTGGYGYTF.

In its sample, this clone was seen a few times. The J gene is TRBJ2-7, the V gene TRBV5-1, with D uncertain. This CDR3 region has 15 residues. CDR1 and CDR2 from the germline V gene are SGHRS and YFSETQ. Trimming cost V 0 bases and J 6 bases, with 16 bases left between them. CDR3 bases: TGCGCCAGCAGCTTGGACTCCGCACCTGACTCCGAGCAGTACTTC. Its translation: CASSLDSAPDSEQYF.

This clone has a handful of counts. This chain links TRBV6-5 with TRBJ2-1, with 9 bases lining up with TRBD2. Germline trimming cut 8 bases from V and 8 bases from J; bases unmatched to any gene: 10. Germline CDR1 MNHEY, CDR2 SVGAGI. The CDR3 contains 14 residues. The DNA of the CDR3 is TGTGCCAGCTGGGCGGGGGGGCCTCCCCATGAGCAGTTCTTC. Its translation is CASWAGGPPHEQFF.

V gene TRBV18 combines with J gene TRBJ1-4; 7 bases fit TRBD1. V was pared by 0 bases and J by 6 bases, with 7 bases of the junction left unmatched. CDR1 is KGHSH and CDR2 is LQKENI in the germline V gene. The CDR3 runs 16 residues. CDR3 protein: CASSPPDQGGHEKLFF. DNA of the CDR3: TGTGCCAGCTCACCACCCGACCAGGGGGGTCATGAAAAACTGTTTTTT.

This clone was observed a single time. The chain employs TRBV7-9 and TRBJ1-2, with D perhaps matching TRBD1 (5 bases). CDR3 size: 15 residues. Trimming cost V 3 bases and J 3 bases, with 14 bases left between them. Germline-derived CDR1 and CDR2 are SEHNR and FQNEAQ (reference sequence). The CDR3 loop is CASSFGAGEDYGYTF. CDR3 in DNA: TGTGCCAGCAGCTTCGGCGCGGGGGAGGACTATGGCTACACCTTC.

The gene calls are TRBV3-1 (or the pseudogene TRBV3-2) and TRBJ2-2, with 9 bases fitting TRBD2. Germline CDR1 and CDR2: LGHDT and YNNKEL (reference sequence). J was trimmed by 0 bases and V by 1 base; bases with no gene match: 3. This CDR3 has 17 residues. The CDR3: CASSQVGGGANTGELFF. CDR3 nucleotide sequence: TGTGCCAGCAGCCAAGTAGGCGGGGGGGCGAACACCGGGGAGCTGTTTTTT.